The TCR beta chain under discussion was sequenced for a study of human T cells and chemical hapten exposure. Time point specified: patch test 1, 2 weeks after DPC sensitization. Treatment indicated: therapeutic diphenylcyclopropenone sensitization with weekly scalp DPC. Prior to each patch test being applied, blood was drawn. Non-pregnant alopecia patients aged 18 to 70, suitable for DPC therapy. Trimming cost V 6 bases and J 4 bases; bases outside gene matches: 8. The CDR3 runs 14 residues. Germline V gives CDR1 MNHNY, CDR2 SVGAGI (reference sequence). The library attached unique molecular identifiers to individual cDNA molecules. MiXCR was run by TCRdb on the RACE reads, yielding one entry per CDR3 protein. The sample contains approximately 74,000 distinct CDR3 sequences, around a third of which appear only once.

V is TRBV6-6 and J is TRBJ1-1; TRBD1 aligns across 7 bases. The input for sequencing was whole blood, taken in connection with sensitization to the hapten diphenylcyclopropenone (DPC). The TCR was taken from a man aged 35 to 55 with alopecia areata. Some clones in this sample may be carry-over from other donors' samples. For the CDR3, the DNA is TGTGCCAGCAGCGCGGCAGCAGGGGGCACTGAAGCTTTCTTT. Amino acid sequence: CASSAAAGGTEAFF.